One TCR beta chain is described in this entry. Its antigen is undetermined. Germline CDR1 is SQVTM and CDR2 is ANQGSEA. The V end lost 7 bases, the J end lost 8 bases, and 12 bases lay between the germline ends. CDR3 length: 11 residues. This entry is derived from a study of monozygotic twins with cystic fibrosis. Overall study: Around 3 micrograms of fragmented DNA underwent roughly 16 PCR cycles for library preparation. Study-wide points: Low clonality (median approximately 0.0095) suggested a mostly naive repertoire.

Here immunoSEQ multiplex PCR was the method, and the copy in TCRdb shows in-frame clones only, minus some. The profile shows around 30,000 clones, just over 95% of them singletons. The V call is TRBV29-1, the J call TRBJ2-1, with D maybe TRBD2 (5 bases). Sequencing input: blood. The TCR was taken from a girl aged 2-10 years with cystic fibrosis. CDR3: CSGLKADEQFF. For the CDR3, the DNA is TGCAGCGGACTGAAAGCGGATGAGCAGTTCTTC.